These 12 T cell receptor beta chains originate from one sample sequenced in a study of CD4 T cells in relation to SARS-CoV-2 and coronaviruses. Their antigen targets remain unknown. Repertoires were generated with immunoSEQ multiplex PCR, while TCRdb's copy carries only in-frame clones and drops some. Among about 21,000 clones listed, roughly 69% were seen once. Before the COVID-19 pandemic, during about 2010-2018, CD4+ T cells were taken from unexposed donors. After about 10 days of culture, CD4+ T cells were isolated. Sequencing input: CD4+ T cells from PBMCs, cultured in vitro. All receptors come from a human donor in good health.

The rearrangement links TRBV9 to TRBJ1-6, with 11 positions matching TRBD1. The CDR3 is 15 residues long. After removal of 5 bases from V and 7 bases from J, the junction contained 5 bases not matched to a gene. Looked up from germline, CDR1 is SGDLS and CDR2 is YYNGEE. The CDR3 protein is CASRAGTGGNSPLHF. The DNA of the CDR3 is TGTGCCAGCAGGGCGGGGACAGGGGGGAATTCACCCCTCCACTTT.

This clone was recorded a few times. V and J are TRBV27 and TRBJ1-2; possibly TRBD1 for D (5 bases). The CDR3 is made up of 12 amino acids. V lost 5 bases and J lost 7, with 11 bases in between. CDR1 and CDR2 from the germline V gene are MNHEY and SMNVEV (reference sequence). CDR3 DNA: TGTGCCAGCAGTACGGGACTTCGTGGCTACACCTTC. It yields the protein CASSTGLRGYTF.

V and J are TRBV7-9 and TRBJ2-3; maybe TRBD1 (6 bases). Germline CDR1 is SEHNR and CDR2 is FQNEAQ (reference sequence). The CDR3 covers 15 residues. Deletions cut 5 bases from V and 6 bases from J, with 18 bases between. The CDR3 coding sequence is TGTGCCAGCAGCCCCTCCCAGGTCAGGGGTGATACGCAGTATTTT. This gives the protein CASSPSQVRGDTQYF.

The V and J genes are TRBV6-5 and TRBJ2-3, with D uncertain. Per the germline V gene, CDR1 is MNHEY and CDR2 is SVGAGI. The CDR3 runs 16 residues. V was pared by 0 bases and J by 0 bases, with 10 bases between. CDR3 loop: CASSYSSIFSTDTQYF. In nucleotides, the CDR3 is TGTGCCAGCAGTTACTCTAGTATTTTCAGCACAGATACGCAGTATTTT.

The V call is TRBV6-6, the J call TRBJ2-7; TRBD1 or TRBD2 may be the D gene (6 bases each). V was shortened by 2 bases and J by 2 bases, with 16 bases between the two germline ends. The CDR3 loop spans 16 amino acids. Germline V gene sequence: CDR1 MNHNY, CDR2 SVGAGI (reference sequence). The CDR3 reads CASSYGGSGATYEQYF. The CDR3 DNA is TGTGCCAGCAGTTACGGGGGATCGGGGGCGACCTACGAGCAGTACTTC.

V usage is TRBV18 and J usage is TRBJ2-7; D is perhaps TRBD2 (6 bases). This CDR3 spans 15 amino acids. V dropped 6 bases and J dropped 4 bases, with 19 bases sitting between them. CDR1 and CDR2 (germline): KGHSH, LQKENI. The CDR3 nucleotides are TGTGCCAGCTCCCCGGGACTCTATCCTGGGTACGAGCAGTACTTC. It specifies CASSPGLYPGYEQYF.

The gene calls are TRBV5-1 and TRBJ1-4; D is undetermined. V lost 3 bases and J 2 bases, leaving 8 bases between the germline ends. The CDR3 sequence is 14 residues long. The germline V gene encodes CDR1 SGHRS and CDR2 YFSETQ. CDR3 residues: CASSSGPTNEKLFF. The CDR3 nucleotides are TGCGCCAGCAGCTCCGGGCCTACTAATGAAAAACTGTTTTTT.

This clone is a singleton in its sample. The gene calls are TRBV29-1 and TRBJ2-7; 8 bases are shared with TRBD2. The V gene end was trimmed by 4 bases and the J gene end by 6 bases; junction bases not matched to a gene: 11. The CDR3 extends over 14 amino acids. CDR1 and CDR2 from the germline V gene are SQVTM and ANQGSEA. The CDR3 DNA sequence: TGCAGCGTTGGGAGTAGCGGGGTGCCCCTCGAGCAGTACTTC. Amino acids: CSVGSSGVPLEQYF.

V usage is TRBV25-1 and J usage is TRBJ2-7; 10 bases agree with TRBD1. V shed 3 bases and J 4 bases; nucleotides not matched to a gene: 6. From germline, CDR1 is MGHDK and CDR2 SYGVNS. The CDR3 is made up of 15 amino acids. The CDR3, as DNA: TGTGCCAGCAGTGATCTTGGGACAGGGGAGTACGAGCAGTACTTC. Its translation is CASSDLGTGEYEQYF.

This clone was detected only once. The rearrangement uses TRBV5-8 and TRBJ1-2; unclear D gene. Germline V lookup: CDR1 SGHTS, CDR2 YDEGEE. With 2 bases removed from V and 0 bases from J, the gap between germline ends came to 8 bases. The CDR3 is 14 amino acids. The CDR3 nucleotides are TGTGCCAGCAGCTTATTTAGGGCTAACTATGGCTACACCTTC. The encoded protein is CASSLFRANYGYTF.

CDR3: CASSVTSSGNTIYF. The CDR3 DNA reads TGCGCCAGCAGCGTGACAAGCTCTGGAAACACCATATATTTT. V usage is TRBV5-1 and J usage is TRBJ1-3; no firm D call. Trimming shortened V by 4 bases and J by 0 bases, and 8 bases separated the two germline ends. The CDR3 spans 14 residues. The V gene's germline CDR1 is SGHRS and CDR2 YFSETQ.

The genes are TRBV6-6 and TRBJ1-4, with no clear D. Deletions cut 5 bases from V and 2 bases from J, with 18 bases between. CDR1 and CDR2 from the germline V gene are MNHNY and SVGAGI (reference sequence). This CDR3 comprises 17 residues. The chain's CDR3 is CASSPRGRRGTNEKLFF. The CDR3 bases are TGTGCCAGCAGTCCCCGGGGAAGGCGAGGGACTAATGAAAAACTGTTTTTT.